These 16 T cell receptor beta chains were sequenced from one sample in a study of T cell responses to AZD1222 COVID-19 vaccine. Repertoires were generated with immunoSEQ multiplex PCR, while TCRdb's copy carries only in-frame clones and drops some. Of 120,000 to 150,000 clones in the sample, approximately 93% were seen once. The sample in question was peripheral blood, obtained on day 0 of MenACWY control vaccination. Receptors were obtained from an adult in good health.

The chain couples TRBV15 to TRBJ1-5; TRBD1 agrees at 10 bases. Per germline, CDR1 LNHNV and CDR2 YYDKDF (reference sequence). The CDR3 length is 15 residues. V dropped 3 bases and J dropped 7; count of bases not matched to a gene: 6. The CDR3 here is CATSRWTGGNQPQHF. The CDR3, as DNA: TGTGCCACCAGCAGGTGGACAGGGGGAAACCAGCCCCAGCATTTT.

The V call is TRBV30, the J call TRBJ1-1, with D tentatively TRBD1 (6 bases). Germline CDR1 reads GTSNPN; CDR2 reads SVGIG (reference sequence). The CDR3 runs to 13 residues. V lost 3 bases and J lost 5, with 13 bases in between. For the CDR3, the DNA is TGTGCCTGGAGAGCAGGGGCGAGTACTGAAGCTTTCTTT. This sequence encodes CAWRAGASTEAFF.

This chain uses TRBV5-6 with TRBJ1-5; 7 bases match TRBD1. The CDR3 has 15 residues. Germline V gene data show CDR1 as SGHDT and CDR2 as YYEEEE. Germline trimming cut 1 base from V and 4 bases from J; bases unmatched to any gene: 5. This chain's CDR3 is CASSLRDRPNQPQHF. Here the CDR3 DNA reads TGTGCCAGCAGCTTGCGGGACAGACCTAATCAGCCCCAGCATTTT.

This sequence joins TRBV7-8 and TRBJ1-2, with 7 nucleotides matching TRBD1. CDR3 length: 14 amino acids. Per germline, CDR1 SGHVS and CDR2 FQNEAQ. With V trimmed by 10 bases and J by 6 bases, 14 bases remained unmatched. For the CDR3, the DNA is TGTGCCACTAGAGCCGGACAGGTCGGGGATGGCTACACCTTC. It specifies CATRAGQVGDGYTF.

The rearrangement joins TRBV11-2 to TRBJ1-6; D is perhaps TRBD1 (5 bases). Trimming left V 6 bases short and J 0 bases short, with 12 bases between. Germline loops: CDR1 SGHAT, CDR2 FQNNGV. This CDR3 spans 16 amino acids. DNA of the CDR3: TGTGCCAGCAGATCAACAGGCAACTCCTATAATTCACCCCTCCACTTT. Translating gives CASRSTGNSYNSPLHF.

In DNA form, the CDR3 reads TGTGCCAGCAGTGAAATGGGGTCATCTCAGCCCCAGCATTTT. It yields the protein CASSEMGSSQPQHF. The rearrangement uses TRBV6-4 and TRBJ1-5; no reliable D call. The CDR3 has 14 amino acids. The germline V gene encodes CDR1 MRHNA and CDR2 SNTAGT. The ends were cut back, 3 bases at V and 6 bases at J, with 12 bases in the middle.

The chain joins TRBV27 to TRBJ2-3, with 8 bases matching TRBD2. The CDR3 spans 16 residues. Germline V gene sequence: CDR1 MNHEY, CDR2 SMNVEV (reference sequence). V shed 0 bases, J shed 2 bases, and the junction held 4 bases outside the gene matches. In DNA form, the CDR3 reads TGTGCCAGCAGTTTATCTAGCGGGAAATTCACAGATACGCAGTATTTT. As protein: CASSLSSGKFTDTQYF.

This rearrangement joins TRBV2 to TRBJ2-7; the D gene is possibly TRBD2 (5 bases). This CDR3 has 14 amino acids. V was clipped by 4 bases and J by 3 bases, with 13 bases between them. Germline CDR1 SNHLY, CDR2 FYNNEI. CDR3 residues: CASSGLALNYEQYF. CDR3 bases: TGTGCCAGCAGTGGTCTAGCCCTCAACTACGAGCAGTACTTC.

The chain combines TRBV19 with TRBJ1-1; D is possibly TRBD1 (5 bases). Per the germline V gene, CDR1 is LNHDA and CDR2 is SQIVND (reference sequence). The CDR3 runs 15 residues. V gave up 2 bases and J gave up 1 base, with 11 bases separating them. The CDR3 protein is CASSIMGLQNTEAFF. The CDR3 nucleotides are TGTGCCAGTAGTATAATGGGGCTCCAGAACACTGAAGCTTTCTTT.

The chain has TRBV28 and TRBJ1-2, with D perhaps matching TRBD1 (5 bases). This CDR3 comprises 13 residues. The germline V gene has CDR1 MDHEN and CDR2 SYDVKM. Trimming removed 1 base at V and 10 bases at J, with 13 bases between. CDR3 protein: CASSLSPYRTYTF. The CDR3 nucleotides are TGTGCCAGCAGTTTATCTCCCTACAGGACCTACACCTTC.

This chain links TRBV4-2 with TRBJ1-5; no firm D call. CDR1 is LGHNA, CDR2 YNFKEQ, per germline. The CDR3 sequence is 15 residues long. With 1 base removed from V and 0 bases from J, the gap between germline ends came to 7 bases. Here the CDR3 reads CASSQGGYSNQPQHF. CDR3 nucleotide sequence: TGTGCCAGCAGCCAAGGAGGGTATAGCAATCAGCCCCAGCATTTT.

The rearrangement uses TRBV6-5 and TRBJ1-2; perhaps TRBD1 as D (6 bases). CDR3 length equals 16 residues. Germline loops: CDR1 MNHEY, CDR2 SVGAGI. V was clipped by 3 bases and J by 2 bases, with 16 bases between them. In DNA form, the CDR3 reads TGTGCCAGCAGTTATCAGGGGAGGGGGTTGAACTATGGCTACACCTTC. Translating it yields CASSYQGRGLNYGYTF.

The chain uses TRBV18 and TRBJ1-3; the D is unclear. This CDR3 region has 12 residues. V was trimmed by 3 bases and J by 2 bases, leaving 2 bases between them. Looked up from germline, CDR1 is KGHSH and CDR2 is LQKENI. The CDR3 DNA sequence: TGTGCCAGCTCACCCCCTGGAAACACCATATATTTT. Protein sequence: CASSPPGNTIYF.

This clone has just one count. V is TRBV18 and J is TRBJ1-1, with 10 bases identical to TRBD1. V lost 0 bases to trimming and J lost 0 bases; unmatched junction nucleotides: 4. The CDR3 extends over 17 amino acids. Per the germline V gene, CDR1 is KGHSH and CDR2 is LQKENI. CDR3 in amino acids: CASSPPGTGAMNTEAFF. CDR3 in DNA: TGTGCCAGCTCACCACCGGGGACAGGGGCCATGAACACTGAAGCTTTCTTT.

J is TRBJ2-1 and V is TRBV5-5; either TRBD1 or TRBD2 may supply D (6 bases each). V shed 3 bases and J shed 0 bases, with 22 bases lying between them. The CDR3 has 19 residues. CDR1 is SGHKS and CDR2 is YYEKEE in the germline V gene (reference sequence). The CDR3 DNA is TGTGCCAGCAGCTCGGACTTGAGGGGGGCATTGAGCTCCTACAATGAGCAGTTCTTC. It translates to CASSSDLRGALSSYNEQFF. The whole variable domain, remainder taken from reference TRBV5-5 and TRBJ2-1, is DAGVTQSPTHLIKTRGQQVTLRCSPISGHKSVSWYQQVLGQGPQFIFQYYEKEERGRGNFPDRFSARQFPNYSSELNVNALLLGDSALYLCASSSDLRGALSSYNEQFFGPGTRLTVL.

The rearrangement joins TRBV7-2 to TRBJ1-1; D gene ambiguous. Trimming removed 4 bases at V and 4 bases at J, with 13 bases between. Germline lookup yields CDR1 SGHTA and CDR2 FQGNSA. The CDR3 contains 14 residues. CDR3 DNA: TGTGCCAGCAGCTCCTATACGCGTCTCACTGAAGCTTTCTTT. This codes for CASSSYTRLTEAFF.